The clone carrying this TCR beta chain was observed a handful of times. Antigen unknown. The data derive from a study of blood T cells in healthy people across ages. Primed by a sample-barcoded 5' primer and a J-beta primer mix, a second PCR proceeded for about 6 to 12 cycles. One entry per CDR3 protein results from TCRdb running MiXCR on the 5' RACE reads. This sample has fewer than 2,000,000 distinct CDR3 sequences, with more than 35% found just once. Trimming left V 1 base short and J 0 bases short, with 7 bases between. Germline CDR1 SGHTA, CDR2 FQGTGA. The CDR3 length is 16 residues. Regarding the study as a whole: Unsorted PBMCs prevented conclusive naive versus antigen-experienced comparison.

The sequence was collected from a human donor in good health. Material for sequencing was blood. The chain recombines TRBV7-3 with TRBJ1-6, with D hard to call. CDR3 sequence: CASSLIVHSYNSPLHF. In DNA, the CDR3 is TGTGCCAGCAGCTTAATTGTCCACTCCTATAATTCACCCCTCCACTTT.